This T cell receptor (beta chain) stems from a study of blood T cell repertoires in COVID-19. Looking at the study overall: The study drew acute and convalescent COVID-19 samples from the United States, Italy and Spain. T cells, B-cell-depleted T cells, or PBMCs provided the cDNA or gDNA that served as material.

As handled by the study authors: Reference gene primer amplification gave nucleated cell count estimates. Assay: immunoSEQ multiplex PCR; the TCRdb copy retains only in-frame clones and omits some. The V and J calls and clone size were taken over from that table, and D and trimming were inferred from the DNA. The data show around 80,000 clones, 70% to 85% seen once. Germline assignment: CDR1 LGHDT and CDR2 YNNKEL (reference sequence). V was clipped by 2 bases and J by 6 bases; unmatched bases: 11. The CDR3 sequence is 16 residues long. Material for sequencing was peripheral blood. V and J are TRBV3-1 (or the pseudogene TRBV3-2) and TRBJ2-7, with TRBD1 matching 9 bases. This clonotype originated in a man aged 45-65 years with active or convalescent COVID-19. This chain's CDR3 is CASSQRVGTGMSEQYF. As DNA, the CDR3 is TGTGCCAGCAGCCAAAGGGTTGGGACAGGGATGAGCGAGCAGTACTTC.